Below, 10 T cell receptor beta chains from the same sample are listed, as sequenced in a study of technical replicates of blood from several donors. TCRdb's copy holds only in-frame clones and misses some; the assay was immunoSEQ multiplex PCR. Altogether 65,000 to 80,000 clones are present, around 90% being singletons, with the ten largest covering about 0.4%. The specimen was T cells isolated from PBMCs. All receptors come from a human donor in good health.

The gene calls are TRBV5-1 and TRBJ2-3; D possibly corresponds to TRBD1 (5 bases). V was clipped by 0 bases and J by 2 bases, with 10 bases between them. CDR3 length: 15 amino acids. Per the germline V gene, CDR1 is SGHRS and CDR2 is YFSETQ. The CDR3 sequence is CASSLVGAHTDTQYF. CDR3 coding DNA: TGCGCCAGCAGCTTGGTAGGGGCACACACAGATACGCAGTATTTT.

The chain has TRBV18 and TRBJ1-5, with D possibly matching TRBD1 (5 bases). V lost 3 bases and J 7 bases, leaving 7 bases between the germline ends. The CDR3 totals 12 residues. Germline values: CDR1 KGHSH, CDR2 LQKENI. CDR3: CASSPSGQPQHF. CDR3 DNA sequence: TGTGCCAGCTCACCTTCAGGGCAGCCCCAGCATTTT.

The J gene is TRBJ1-2, the V gene TRBV7-2; TRBD1 is a possible D gene (6 bases). V lost 0 bases and J 8 bases, leaving 19 bases between the germline ends. CDR1 and CDR2 (germline): SGHTA, FQGNSA. This CDR3 comprises 16 residues. This CDR3 reads CASSLAIWQSGGGYTF. In DNA form, the CDR3 reads TGTGCCAGCAGCTTAGCGATTTGGCAGTCTGGGGGCGGCTACACCTTC.

This chain links TRBV11-2 with TRBJ2-7, with TRBD1 as a possible D gene (6 bases). CDR1 SGHAT and CDR2 FQNNGV come from the germline V gene. CDR3 length: 14 residues. Trimming stripped 5 bases from V and 3 bases from J, with 14 bases between. DNA for the CDR3: TGTGCCAGCAGCCCTACAGGGATGGTCTACGAGCAGTACTTC. Translating it yields CASSPTGMVYEQYF.

The rearrangement links TRBV14 to TRBJ1-1, with TRBD1 as a possible D gene (6 bases). The CDR3 covers 14 residues. The V end was cut by 4 bases, the J end by 4 bases, with 13 bases between. From germline, CDR1 is SGHDN and CDR2 FVKESK. The CDR3 sequence is CASSPSLGGTEAFF. The CDR3 DNA reads TGTGCCAGCAGCCCCTCCTTAGGGGGCACTGAAGCTTTCTTT. Filled out from reference TRBV14 and TRBJ1-1, the complete variable domain reads EAGVTQFPSHSVIEKGQTVTLRCDPISGHDNLYWYRRVMGKEIKFLLHFVKESKQDESGMPNNRFLAERTGGTYSTLKVQPAELEDSGVYFCASSPSLGGTEAFFGQGTRLTVV.

The V gene is TRBV6-5, the J gene TRBJ2-7, with D possibly TRBD1 on 8 matching bases. The CDR3 extends over 14 amino acids. The V gene's germline CDR1 is MNHEY and CDR2 SVGAGI. Trimming stripped 7 bases from V and 4 bases from J, with 17 bases between. CDR3 in amino acids: CASTLQGGTYEQYF. The CDR3 coding sequence is TGTGCCAGCACCTTACAGGGGGGGACGTACGAGCAGTACTTC.

The rearrangement joins TRBV19 to TRBJ2-2; 8 bases are a match to TRBD2. This CDR3 spans 14 amino acids. The germline gives CDR1 LNHDA, CDR2 SQIVND (reference sequence). J lost 5 bases, V lost 5 bases, and 4 bases had no gene match. CDR3 nucleotides: TGTGCCAGTAGTGCGGGGGGTGGGACCGGGGAGCTGTTTTTT. Translation gives CASSAGGGTGELFF.

The chain combines TRBV9 with TRBJ2-3; 8 bases fit TRBD2. Germline V gene data show CDR1 as SGDLS and CDR2 as YYNGEE. The CDR3 totals 20 residues. V was pared by 1 base and J by 1 base, with 17 bases of the junction left unmatched. This chain's CDR3 is CASSVYPRGREGPGTDTQYF. The DNA of the CDR3 is TGTGCCAGCAGCGTATATCCCCGGGGACGGGAGGGCCCTGGCACAGATACGCAGTATTTT.

This chain joins TRBV28 and TRBJ2-3, with D possibly being TRBD2 (6 bases). The CDR3 has 14 residues. V gave up 3 bases and J gave up 2 bases, with 9 bases separating them. Germline V gene data show CDR1 as MDHEN and CDR2 as SYDVKM. CDR3: CASSFTSPTDTQYF. The CDR3 DNA reads TGTGCCAGCAGTTTTACTAGCCCCACAGATACGCAGTATTTT.

J is TRBJ1-2 and V is TRBV2; TRBD1 is a possible D gene (5 bases). Per the germline V gene, CDR1 is SNHLY and CDR2 is FYNNEI. The CDR3 loop spans 13 amino acids. V lost 2 bases, J lost 8 bases, and 12 bases lay in between. Here the CDR3 reads CASSERGSGGYTF. The CDR3 DNA sequence: TGTGCCAGCAGTGAAAGGGGTTCCGGAGGCTACACCTTC. Complete variable domain (other parts from reference TRBV2 and TRBJ1-2): EPEVTQTPSHQVTQMGQEVILRCVPISNHLYFYWYRQILGQKVEFLVSFYNNEISEKSEIFDDQFSVERPDGSNFTLKIRSTKLEDSAMYFCASSERGSGGYTFGSGTRLTVV.